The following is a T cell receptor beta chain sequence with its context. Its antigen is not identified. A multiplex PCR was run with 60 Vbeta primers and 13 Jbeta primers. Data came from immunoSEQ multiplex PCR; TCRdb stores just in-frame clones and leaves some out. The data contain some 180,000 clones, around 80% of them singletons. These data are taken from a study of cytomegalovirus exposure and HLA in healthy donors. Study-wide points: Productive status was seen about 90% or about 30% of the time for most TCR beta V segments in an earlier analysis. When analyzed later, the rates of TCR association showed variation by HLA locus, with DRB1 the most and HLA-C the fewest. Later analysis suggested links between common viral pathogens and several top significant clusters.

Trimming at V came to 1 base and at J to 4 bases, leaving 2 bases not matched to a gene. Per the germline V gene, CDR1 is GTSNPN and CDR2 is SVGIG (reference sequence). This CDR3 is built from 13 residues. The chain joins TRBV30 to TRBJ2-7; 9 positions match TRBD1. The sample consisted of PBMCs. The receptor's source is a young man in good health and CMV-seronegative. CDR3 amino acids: CAWSAGTGYEQYF. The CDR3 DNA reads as TGTGCCTGGAGTGCCGGGACAGGGTACGAGCAGTACTTC.